This T cell receptor (beta chain) originates from a study of beta chain features in type 1 diabetes. Findings and limits, study-wide: Among patients with Type 1 diabetes, TCRB CDR3s were moderately but significantly shorter in every one of the four CD4+ subsets. It was not settled here whether HLA type affects TCRB rearrangement. Shorter templates may be favored by PCR, equally so in patients and controls.

Over 95% purity was reached by all sorted populations. Since all of the isolated RNA was reverse transcribed, expressed TCRB transcripts were what got sequenced. About 3.57 million reads per sample were averaged for naive, central memory and regulatory samples. Libraries were prepared by immunoSEQ multiplex PCR; TCRdb keeps only in-frame clonotypes and omits some of them. The sample lists approximately 170,000 clones, around 63% occurring once. J lost 3 bases, V lost 0 bases, and 10 bases had no gene match. Germline assignment: CDR1 SGHRS and CDR2 YFSETQ. CDR3 length: 19 residues. Note on this clone: The antigen is unknown.

Input material: naive CD4+ T cells from blood. The receptor comes from a man in his thirties or forties with type 1 diabetes. This sequence joins TRBV5-1 and TRBJ2-1; 12 bases are a match to TRBD2. CDR3 sequence: CASSLDPTGLAGNYNEQFF. CDR3 nucleotide sequence: TGCGCCAGCAGCTTGGACCCTACGGGACTAGCGGGCAACTACAATGAGCAGTTCTTC. Based on the CDR3 plus reference TRBV5-1 and TRBJ2-1, the full variable domain is KAGVTQTPRYLIKTRGQQVTLSCSPISGHRSVSWYQQTPGQGLQFLFEYFSETQRNKGNFPGRFSGRQFSNSRSEMNVSTLELGDSALYLCASSLDPTGLAGNYNEQFFGPGTRLTVL.